One and the same sample provided the 27 T cell receptor beta chains below, sequenced in a study of shared clonotypes between healthy human individuals. Profiled with immunoSEQ multiplex PCR; TCRdb holds only in-frame clones, not every one. The sample consists of about 1,500,000 clones, roughly 96% of them appearing once. Material for sequencing was naive CD4+ T cells sorted from blood. The subset: CD45RA+ positively selected. The source is a man younger than 40 in good health.

This chain uses TRBV15 with TRBJ2-2; D call uncertain. V was pared by 0 bases and J by 2 bases, with 1 base between. Germline values: CDR1 LNHNV, CDR2 YYDKDF (reference sequence). There are 13 residues in the CDR3. The CDR3, as DNA: TGTGCCACCAGCAGAGATAACACCGGGGAGCTGTTTTTT. This translates into CATSRDNTGELFF.

J is TRBJ1-2 and V is TRBV10-3; 8 nucleotides match TRBD1. Germline V gene lookup returns CDR1 ENHRY and CDR2 SYGVKD. The V and J ends lost 6 bases and 6 bases, in that order; junction bases with no gene match: 6. There are 13 residues in the CDR3. CDR3 region: CAIRSDREDGYTF. Here the CDR3 DNA reads TGTGCCATCAGGTCGGACAGGGAGGATGGCTACACCTTC.

V usage is TRBV6-1 and J usage is TRBJ1-5; no clear D gene. The CDR3 loop spans 12 amino acids. Germline V gives CDR1 MNHNS, CDR2 SASEGT. Deletions cut 2 bases from V and 11 bases from J, with 10 bases between. The CDR3 spells CASSEITGAQHF. CDR3 coding DNA: TGTGCCAGCAGTGAAATCACCGGGGCCCAGCATTTT.

The genes are TRBV5-1 and TRBJ2-3; a possible D gene is TRBD2 (5 bases). Germline V gene data show CDR1 as SGHRS and CDR2 as YFSETQ. CDR3 length: 17 residues. Between the trimmed V and J ends, which lost 0 bases and 2 bases, there was a span of 16 bases. The CDR3 DNA follows: TGCGCCAGCAGCTTGGAATATTGGACTGACTTCACAGATACGCAGTATTTT. This translates into CASSLEYWTDFTDTQYF.

The V call is TRBV5-1, the J call TRBJ2-3; D may match TRBD1 or TRBD2 (6 bases each). V was cut by 5 bases and J by 4 bases, with 20 bases left in between. The CDR3 has 16 amino acids. Germline V gene lookup returns CDR1 SGHRS and CDR2 YFSETQ. This chain's CDR3 is CASRDGRKGVADTQYF. In DNA form, the CDR3 reads TGCGCCAGCAGAGACGGGAGAAAGGGGGTGGCAGATACGCAGTATTTT.

This chain links TRBV7-9 with TRBJ2-5, with D possibly TRBD2 on 6 matching bases. The germline gives CDR1 SEHNR, CDR2 FQNEAQ (reference sequence). V dropped 1 base and J dropped 10 bases, with 22 bases sitting between them. The CDR3 runs to 16 residues. CDR3 nucleotides: TGTGCCAGCAGCTTAGTAGAATATGGGTTCTCGGAGGGCCAGTACTTC. It yields the protein CASSLVEYGFSEGQYF.

The chain joins TRBV28 to TRBJ2-1; 7 bases are shared with TRBD1. This CDR3 spans 15 amino acids. The V gene's germline CDR1 is MDHEN and CDR2 SYDVKM. Trimming removed 6 bases from V and 4 bases from J; junction bases left unmatched: 9. DNA for the CDR3: TGTGCCAGCAGAGAAACAGGGGTGGGGTACAATGAGCAGTTCTTC. This sequence encodes CASRETGVGYNEQFF.

This rearrangement joins TRBV15 to TRBJ1-5; D is undetermined. Germline V gene lookup returns CDR1 LNHNV and CDR2 YYDKDF (reference sequence). CDR3 length: 17 residues. V lost 0 bases and J 0 bases, leaving 12 bases between the germline ends. CDR3 bases: TGTGCCACCAGCAGAGATCCACGATTCAGTAGCAATCAGCCCCAGCATTTT. Its protein is CATSRDPRFSSNQPQHF.

The gene calls are TRBV7-8 and TRBJ1-5, with D possibly being TRBD1 (5 bases). CDR1 and CDR2 from the germline V gene are SGHVS and FQNEAQ. The CDR3 loop spans 14 amino acids. V dropped 7 bases and J dropped 7 bases, with 17 bases sitting between them. The chain's CDR3 is CASTPGGGGQPQHF. Here the CDR3 DNA reads TGTGCCAGCACTCCCGGTGGGGGTGGCCAGCCCCAGCATTTT.

The chain couples TRBV18 to TRBJ2-1; TRBD2 matches at 10 bases. This CDR3 is built from 18 residues. V gave up 1 base and J gave up 5 bases; unmatched junction bases: 11. Germline loops: CDR1 KGHSH, CDR2 LQKENI. The CDR3 region has the DNA TGTGCCAGCTCACCACGCAGGCTAGCGGGGGAATACAACAATGAGCAGTTCTTC. This translates into CASSPRRLAGEYNNEQFF. Based on the CDR3 plus reference TRBV18 and TRBJ2-1, the full variable domain is NAGVMQNPRHLVRRRGQEARLRCSPMKGHSHVYWYRQLPEEGLKFMVYLQKENIIDESGMPKERFSAEFPKEGPSILRIQQVVRGDSAAYFCASSPRRLAGEYNNEQFFGPGTRLTVL.

This clone was counted once. This chain uses TRBV10-3 with TRBJ1-4; D not certain. CDR3 length equals 16 residues. V gave up 3 bases and J gave up 8 bases, with 19 bases separating them. The germline gives CDR1 ENHRY, CDR2 SYGVKD. CDR3 bases: TGTGCCATCAGTGACCCGGGCCGAAATCCGGGGGAAAAACTGTTTTTT. Translated: CAISDPGRNPGEKLFF.

The chain has TRBV27 and TRBJ2-2; D not certain. The germline gives CDR1 MNHEY, CDR2 SMNVEV (reference sequence). V was pared by 2 bases and J by 8 bases, with 12 bases between. This CDR3 spans 14 amino acids. DNA for the CDR3: TGTGCCAGCAGTTTAAGAAAGTTCAGAGGGGAGCTGTTTTTT. The encoded protein is CASSLRKFRGELFF.

The DNA of the CDR3 is TGTGCCAGCAGTGTCGGACGGAGCTTTGGCTATGGCTACACCTTC. Residues: CASSVGRSFGYGYTF. The chain couples TRBV27 to TRBJ1-2; no clear D gene. The V and J ends lost 5 bases and 4 bases respectively, with 17 bases between them. This CDR3 is 15 amino acids long. Germline V gives CDR1 MNHEY, CDR2 SMNVEV (reference sequence).

The rearrangement uses TRBV18 and TRBJ2-1, with D tentatively TRBD2 (5 bases). Trimming left V 4 bases short and J 0 bases short, with 16 bases between. The CDR3 runs 17 residues. In germline, CDR1 is KGHSH, CDR2 LQKENI. The CDR3 sequence is CASSLTDTRDSYNEQFF. The DNA for the CDR3 is TGTGCCAGCTCACTAACGGATACACGGGACTCCTACAATGAGCAGTTCTTC. The complete variable domain, with remaining parts taken from reference TRBV18 and TRBJ2-1, reads NAGVMQNPRHLVRRRGQEARLRCSPMKGHSHVYWYRQLPEEGLKFMVYLQKENIIDESGMPKERFSAEFPKEGPSILRIQQVVRGDSAAYFCASSLTDTRDSYNEQFFGPGTRLTVL.

The chain links TRBV30 to TRBJ2-6; D is perhaps TRBD1 (6 bases). This CDR3 region has 17 residues. V dropped 3 bases and J dropped 0 bases, with 15 bases sitting between them. The germline V gene has CDR1 GTSNPN and CDR2 SVGIG (reference sequence). Here the CDR3 DNA reads TGTGCCTGGAGCGGGGCAGGGGCCATCTCTGGGGCCAACGTCCTGACTTTC. Protein product: CAWSGAGAISGANVLTF.

This chain connects TRBV7-2 to TRBJ1-5; 7 bases match TRBD1. Looked up from germline, CDR1 is SGHTA and CDR2 is FQGNSA. The V gene end was trimmed by 3 bases and the J gene end by 2 bases; junction bases not matched to a gene: 10. The CDR3 totals 17 residues. The DNA for the CDR3 is TGTGCCAGCAGCTTGGGGACAGTAGCTTGGGGCAATCAGCCCCAGCATTTT. It yields the protein CASSLGTVAWGNQPQHF.

Comments on this clone: The sample holds other DNA sequences that translate to the same CDR3. The gene calls are TRBV20-1 and TRBJ2-3; D uncertain. V dropped 5 bases and J dropped 3 bases, with 6 bases sitting between them. Germline CDR1 reads DFQATT; CDR2 reads SNEGSKA (reference sequence). The CDR3 extends over 11 amino acids. In nucleotides, the CDR3 is TGCAGTGCTCGGCCTACAGATACGCAGTATTTT. This translates into CSARPTDTQYF.

DNA of the CDR3: TGTGCCAGCAGCTTAGGATTCGAGCAGTACTTC. This encodes CASSLGFEQYF. The genes are TRBV11-2 and TRBJ2-7; D not resolved. Per germline, CDR1 SGHAT and CDR2 FQNNGV. V lost 1 base to trimming and J lost 6 bases, with 4 bases between them. This CDR3 region has 11 residues.

This clone was observed once. This chain joins TRBV4-1 and TRBJ2-7; 8 nucleotides match TRBD2. Germline V lookup: CDR1 MGHRA, CDR2 YSYEKL. The CDR3 length is 15 residues. The J segment lost 3 bases and the V segment lost 0 bases, leaving 4 bases of the junction unmatched. CDR3: CASSQEWLAGYEQYF. Written as DNA, the CDR3 is TGCGCCAGCAGCCAAGAGTGGCTAGCGGGCTACGAGCAGTACTTC.

The chain joins TRBV6-5 to TRBJ1-1; D perhaps matches TRBD1 (5 bases). Trimming pared 7 bases from V and 6 bases from J, leaving 15 bases between. The CDR3 length is 13 residues. Germline loops: CDR1 MNHEY, CDR2 SVGAGI. In DNA form, the CDR3 reads TGTGCCAGCACCCGACTCGGGGGATCTGAAGCTTTCTTT. Its translation: CASTRLGGSEAFF.

The CDR3 DNA reads TGTGCCATCAGTGGACAGACCCAATACAATGAGCAGTTCTTC. It is translated as CAISGQTQYNEQFF. This sequence joins TRBV10-3 and TRBJ2-1; D may be TRBD1 (5 bases). V lost 4 bases and J 4 bases, leaving 11 bases between the germline ends. CDR3 length: 14 residues. Germline V gene data show CDR1 as ENHRY and CDR2 as SYGVKD.

This chain connects TRBV28 to TRBJ2-1; D not certain. V was cut by 5 bases and J by 8 bases, with 16 bases left in between. The CDR3 runs 14 residues. Looked up from germline, CDR1 is MDHEN and CDR2 is SYDVKM. This CDR3 reads CASSPSRGDDEQFF. CDR3 DNA: TGTGCCAGCAGTCCCTCCCGAGGCGACGATGAGCAGTTCTTC.

This sequence joins TRBV6-1 and TRBJ1-4; no clear D. This CDR3 is built from 11 residues. V lost 3 bases to trimming and J lost 7 bases, with 3 bases between them. Germline V gene data show CDR1 as MNHNS and CDR2 as SASEGT. The CDR3: CASSDVEKLFF. CDR3 nucleotide sequence: TGTGCCAGCAGTGACGTTGAAAAACTGTTTTTT.

J is TRBJ1-4 and V is TRBV28; no definite D call. V dropped 2 bases and J dropped 4 bases, with 14 bases sitting between them. Germline values: CDR1 MDHEN, CDR2 SYDVKM. The CDR3 runs to 16 residues. For the CDR3, the DNA is TGTGCCAGCAGTTTAATGGGAGTAAACCGTAATGAAAAACTGTTTTTT. Its translation: CASSLMGVNRNEKLFF.

This chain joins TRBV27 and TRBJ1-2; tentatively, D is TRBD1 (5 bases). Trimming took 7 bases from V and 4 from J, leaving 13 bases between them. The CDR3 is 13 amino acids. Germline CDR1 and CDR2: MNHEY and SMNVEV (reference sequence). The CDR3 DNA sequence: TGTGCCAGCAAAAGGGGCTCCCTCTATGGCTACACCTTC. Residues: CASKRGSLYGYTF.

The chain combines TRBV5-1 with TRBJ2-3; 7 positions agree with TRBD1. Per the germline V gene, CDR1 is SGHRS and CDR2 is YFSETQ. The CDR3 extends over 14 amino acids. V lost 6 bases and J lost 3; bases outside the gene matches: 7. DNA for the CDR3: TGCGCCAGCATAGAGACAGGGAAGACAGATACGCAGTATTTT. Protein product: CASIETGKTDTQYF.

The rearrangement links TRBV10-1 to TRBJ2-2; D is possibly TRBD1 (6 bases). This CDR3 spans 13 amino acids. V lost 6 bases to trimming and J lost 6 bases, with 11 bases between them. The germline V gene encodes CDR1 WNHNN and CDR2 SYGVQD (reference sequence). CDR3 sequence: CASRGAWAGELFF. The CDR3 DNA follows: TGCGCCAGCAGGGGGGCCTGGGCCGGGGAGCTGTTTTTT.